This T cell receptor beta chain came from a study of blood T cell repertoires in COVID-19. Assay used: immunoSEQ multiplex PCR; TCRdb lists only in-frame clones, some missing. Counted here are approximately 300,000 clones, around 85% occurring once; the ten biggest clones make up approximately 1.9%. This clone showed up just once. The clonotype originates from a young woman who had been exposed to COVID-19. The source material was PBMCs or T cells enriched from blood (not recorded which).

The CDR3 protein is CASRLQGGYTF. The DNA for the CDR3 is TGTGCCAGCAGGTTGCAGGGAGGCTACACCTTC. The V call is TRBV12-3 or TRBV12-4, the J call TRBJ1-2; D is perhaps TRBD1 (5 bases). Trimming removed 6 bases from V and 8 bases from J, with 10 bases in between. This CDR3 has 11 amino acids.